This record looks at one T cell receptor beta chain sequence and its context. The protocol was immunoSEQ multiplex PCR, while the TCRdb copy is restricted to in-frame clones and leaves out a portion. The table lists approximately 74,000 clones, about 89% of them singletons. This specimen belongs to a study of OX40 agonist ivuxolimab in advanced cancers. The germline V gene encodes CDR1 LGHNT and CDR2 FRNRAP. The CDR3 loop spans 14 amino acids. V was clipped by 7 bases and J by 3 bases; unmatched bases: 8. The J gene is TRBJ2-7, the V gene TRBV12-5; TRBD1 aligns across 8 bases. This TCR came from an adult with an advanced solid tumor such as melanoma, head and neck, liver or kidney cancer. This sample comprised CD4+ or CD8+ T cells sorted from blood, obtained in a trial of the OX40 agonist ivuxolimab. This chain's CDR3 is CASARDRTGYEQYF. For the CDR3, the DNA is TGTGCTAGTGCCCGGGACAGGACAGGCTACGAGCAGTACTTC.